This note documents a single T cell receptor beta chain sequence. The CDR3 sequence is 17 residues long. Trimming shortened V by 0 bases and J by 1 base, and 15 bases separated the two germline ends. The germline V gene has CDR1 LNHDA and CDR2 SQIVND (reference sequence). Naive CD8 cells comprised CD45RO-negative, CCR7-positively selected cells, excluding terminally differentiated effector memory CD45RA+ cells. This entry comes from a study of shared clonotypes between healthy human individuals. Only in-frame clones appear in the TCRdb table, and some are missing; sequencing was by immunoSEQ multiplex PCR. The profile shows under 700,000 clones, around 95% of them singletons.

The chain couples TRBV19 to TRBJ1-1; weak D call: TRBD1 (6 bases). The sequencing input was naive CD8+ T cells sorted from blood. The source of this sequence is a woman under 40 in good health. CDR3: CASSIDDETGWNTEAFF. For the CDR3, the DNA is TGTGCCAGTAGTATAGATGATGAGACAGGATGGAACACTGAAGCTTTCTTT.